Sequencing of this T cell receptor (beta chain) was carried out in a study of patients and donors after allogeneic stem cell transplantation. The CDR3 covers 13 residues. Per the germline V gene, CDR1 is MNHEY and CDR2 is SVGEGT. V lost 0 bases and J lost 5, with 8 bases in between. TCRdb ran MiXCR on the RT-PCR reads and lists one entry per CDR3 protein. Among about 960,000 distinct CDR3 sequences, approximately 19% were seen once, and the ten largest hold around 5.5%. The sequence was collected from a human donor who was either an allogeneic HSCT recipient or a stem cell or donor lymphocyte infusion donor (not recorded which). It is not recorded whose cells these are; they may come from a transplant donor. The sample consisted of blood, either unsorted or a sorted T cell fraction (not recorded which). The genes are TRBV6-2 or TRBV6-3 and TRBJ2-7; D gene ambiguous. CDR3 amino acids: CASSYSAGNEQYF. The CDR3 nucleotides are TGTGCCAGCAGTTACTCGGCCGGAAACGAGCAGTACTTC.